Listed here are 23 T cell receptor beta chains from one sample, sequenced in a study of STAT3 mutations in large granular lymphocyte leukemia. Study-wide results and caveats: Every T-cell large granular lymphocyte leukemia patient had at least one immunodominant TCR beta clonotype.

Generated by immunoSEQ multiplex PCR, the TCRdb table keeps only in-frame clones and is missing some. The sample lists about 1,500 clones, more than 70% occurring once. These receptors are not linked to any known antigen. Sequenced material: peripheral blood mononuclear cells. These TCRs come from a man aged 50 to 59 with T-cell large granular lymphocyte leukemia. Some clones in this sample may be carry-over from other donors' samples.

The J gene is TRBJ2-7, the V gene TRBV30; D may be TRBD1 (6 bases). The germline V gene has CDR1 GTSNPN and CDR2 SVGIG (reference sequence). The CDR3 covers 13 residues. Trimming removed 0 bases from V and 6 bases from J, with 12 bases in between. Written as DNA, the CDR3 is TGTGCCTGGAGTGTGGTACAGGGCAGCGAGCAGTACTTC. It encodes CAWSVVQGSEQYF.

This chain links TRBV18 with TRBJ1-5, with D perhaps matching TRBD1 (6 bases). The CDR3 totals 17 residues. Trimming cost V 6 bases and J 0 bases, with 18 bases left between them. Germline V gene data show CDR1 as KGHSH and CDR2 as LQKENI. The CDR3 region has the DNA TGTGCCAGCTCCTCTGGGGGCAGGGGATATAGCAATCAGCCCCAGCATTTT. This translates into CASSSGGRGYSNQPQHF. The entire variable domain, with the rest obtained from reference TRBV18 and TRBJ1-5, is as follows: NAGVMQNPRHLVRRRGQEARLRCSPMKGHSHVYWYRQLPEEGLKFMVYLQKENIIDESGMPKERFSAEFPKEGPSILRIQQVVRGDSAAYFCASSSGGRGYSNQPQHFGDGTRLSIL.

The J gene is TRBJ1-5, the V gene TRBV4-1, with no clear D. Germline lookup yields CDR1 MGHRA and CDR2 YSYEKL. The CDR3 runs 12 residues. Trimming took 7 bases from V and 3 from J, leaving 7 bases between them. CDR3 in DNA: TGCGCCAGCAAGGGAGACAATCAGCCCCAGCATTTT. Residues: CASKGDNQPQHF.

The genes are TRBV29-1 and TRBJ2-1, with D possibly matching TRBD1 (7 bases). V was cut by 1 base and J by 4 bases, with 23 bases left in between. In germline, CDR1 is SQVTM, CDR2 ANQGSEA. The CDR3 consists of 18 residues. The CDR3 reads CSVEAVLAGQLLYNEQFF. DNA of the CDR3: TGCAGCGTTGAAGCCGTTTTGGCGGGACAGCTATTATACAATGAGCAGTTCTTC.

The DNA for the CDR3 is TGTGCCAGCAGGCCCACAGGGTATGATGGCTACACCTTC. This codes for CASRPTGYDGYTF. The chain combines TRBV7-9 with TRBJ1-2; a weak D match, TRBD1 (6 bases). CDR1 is SEHNR, CDR2 FQNEAQ, per germline (reference sequence). The V gene lost 6 bases and the J gene lost 6 bases, with 14 bases spanning the gap. The CDR3 runs to 13 residues.

CDR3 residues: CAISETGVEDGYTF. The CDR3 nucleotides are TGTGCCATCAGTGAGACAGGGGTTGAGGATGGCTACACCTTC. The genes are TRBV10-3 and TRBJ1-2, with 7 positions matching TRBD1. With 2 bases clipped from V and 6 bases from J, the junction kept 6 bases outside the gene matches. Germline values: CDR1 ENHRY, CDR2 SYGVKD. The CDR3 is 14 amino acids.

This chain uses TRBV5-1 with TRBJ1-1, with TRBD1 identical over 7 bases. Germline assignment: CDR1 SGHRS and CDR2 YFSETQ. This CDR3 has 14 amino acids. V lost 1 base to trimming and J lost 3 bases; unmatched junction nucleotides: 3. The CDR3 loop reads CASSLPGGYTEAFF. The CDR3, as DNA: TGCGCCAGCAGCTTGCCAGGGGGGTACACTGAAGCTTTCTTT.

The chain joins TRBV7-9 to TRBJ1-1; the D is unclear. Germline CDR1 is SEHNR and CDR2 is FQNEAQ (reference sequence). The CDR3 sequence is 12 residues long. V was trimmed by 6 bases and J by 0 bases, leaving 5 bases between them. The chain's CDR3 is CASRNMNTEAFF. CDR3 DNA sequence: TGTGCCAGCAGGAACATGAACACTGAAGCTTTCTTT. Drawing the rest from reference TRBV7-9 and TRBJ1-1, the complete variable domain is DTGVSQNPRHKITKRGQNVTFRCDPISEHNRLYWYRQTLGQGPEFLTYFQNEAQLEKSRLLSDRFSAERPKGSFSTLEIQRTEQGDSAMYLCASRNMNTEAFFGQGTRLTVV.

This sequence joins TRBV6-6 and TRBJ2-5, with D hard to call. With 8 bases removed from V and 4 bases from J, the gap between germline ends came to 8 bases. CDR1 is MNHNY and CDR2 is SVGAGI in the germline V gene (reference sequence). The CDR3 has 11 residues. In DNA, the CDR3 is TGTGCCAGCGAGATGCGAGAGACCCAGTACTTC. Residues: CASEMRETQYF.

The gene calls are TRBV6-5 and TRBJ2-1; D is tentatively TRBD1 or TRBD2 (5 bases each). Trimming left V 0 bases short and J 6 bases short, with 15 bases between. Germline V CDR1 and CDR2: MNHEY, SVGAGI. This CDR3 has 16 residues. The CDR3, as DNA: TGTGCCAGCAGTTACTCGAAGGGGAGTAGGGGCAATGAGCAGTTCTTC. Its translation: CASSYSKGSRGNEQFF.

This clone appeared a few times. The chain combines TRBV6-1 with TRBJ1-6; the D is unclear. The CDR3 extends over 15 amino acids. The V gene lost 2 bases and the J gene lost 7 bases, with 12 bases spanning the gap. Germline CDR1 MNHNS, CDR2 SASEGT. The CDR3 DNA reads TGTGCCAGCAGTGAAAGAGGCGGAGGAAATTCACCCCTCCACTTT. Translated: CASSERGGGNSPLHF.

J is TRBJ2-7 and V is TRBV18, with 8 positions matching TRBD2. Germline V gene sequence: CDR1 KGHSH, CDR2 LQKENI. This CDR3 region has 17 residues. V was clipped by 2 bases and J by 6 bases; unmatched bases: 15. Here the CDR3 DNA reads TGTGCCAGCTCACCAGTTCTGGGTTCAGGGACTAGGGGCGAGCAGTACTTC. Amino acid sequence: CASSPVLGSGTRGEQYF.

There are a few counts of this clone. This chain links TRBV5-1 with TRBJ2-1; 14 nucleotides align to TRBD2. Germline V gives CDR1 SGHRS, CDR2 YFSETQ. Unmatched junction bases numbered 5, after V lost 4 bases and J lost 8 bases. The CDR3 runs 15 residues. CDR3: CASSPGLAGVDEQFF. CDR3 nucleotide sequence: TGCGCCAGCAGCCCGGGACTAGCGGGAGTCGATGAGCAGTTCTTC.

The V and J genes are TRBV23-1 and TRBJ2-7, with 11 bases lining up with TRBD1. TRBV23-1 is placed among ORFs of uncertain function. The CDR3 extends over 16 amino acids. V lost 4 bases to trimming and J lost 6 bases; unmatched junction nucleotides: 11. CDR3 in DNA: TGCGCCAGCAGTCCCTCCGGGACAGGGGGTTTGGGCGAGCAGTACTTC. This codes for CASSPSGTGGLGEQYF.

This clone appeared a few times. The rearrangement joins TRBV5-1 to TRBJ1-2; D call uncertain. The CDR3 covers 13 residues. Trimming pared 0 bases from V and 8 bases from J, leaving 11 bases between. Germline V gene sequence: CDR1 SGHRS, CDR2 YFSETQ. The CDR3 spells CASSLEQVGGYTF. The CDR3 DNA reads TGCGCCAGCAGCTTGGAGCAGGTCGGGGGCTACACCTTC. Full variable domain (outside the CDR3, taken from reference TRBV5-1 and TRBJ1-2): KAGVTQTPRYLIKTRGQQVTLSCSPISGHRSVSWYQQTPGQGLQFLFEYFSETQRNKGNFPGRFSGRQFSNSRSEMNVSTLELGDSALYLCASSLEQVGGYTFGSGTRLTVV.

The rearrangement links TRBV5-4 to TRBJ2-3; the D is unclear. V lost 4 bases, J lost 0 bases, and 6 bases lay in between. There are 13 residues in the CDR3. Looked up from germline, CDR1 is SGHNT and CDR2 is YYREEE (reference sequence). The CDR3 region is CASSADSTDTQYF. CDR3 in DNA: TGTGCCAGCAGCGCCGATAGCACAGATACGCAGTATTTT.

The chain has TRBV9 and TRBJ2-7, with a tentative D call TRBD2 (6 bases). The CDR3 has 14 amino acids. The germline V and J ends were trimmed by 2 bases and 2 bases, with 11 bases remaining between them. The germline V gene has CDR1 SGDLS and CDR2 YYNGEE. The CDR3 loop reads CASSVGTATYEQYF. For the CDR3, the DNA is TGTGCCAGCAGCGTCGGGACTGCCACCTACGAGCAGTACTTC.

CDR3 coding DNA: TGTGCCAGCAGCTTTCTTAGGGCCGAGCAGTACTTC. Its translation: CASSFLRAEQYF. The J gene is TRBJ2-7, the V gene TRBV7-2; D is unclear. The CDR3 consists of 12 residues. Germline loops: CDR1 SGHTA, CDR2 FQGNSA. The germline V and J ends were trimmed by 3 bases and 6 bases, with 9 bases remaining between them.

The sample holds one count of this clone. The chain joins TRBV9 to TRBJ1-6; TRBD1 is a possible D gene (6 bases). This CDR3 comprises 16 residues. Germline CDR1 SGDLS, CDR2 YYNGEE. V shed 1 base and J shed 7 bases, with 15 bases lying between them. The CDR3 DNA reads TGTGCCAGCAGCGTATCTTCCACAGGGTCGAATTCACCCCTCCACTTT. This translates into CASSVSSTGSNSPLHF.

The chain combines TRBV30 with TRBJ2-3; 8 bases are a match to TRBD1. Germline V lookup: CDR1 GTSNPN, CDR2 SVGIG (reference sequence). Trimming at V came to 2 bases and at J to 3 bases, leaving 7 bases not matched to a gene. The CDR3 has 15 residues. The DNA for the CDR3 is TGTGCCTGGAGTCTTCAGGGGGCGCGAACAGATACGCAGTATTTT. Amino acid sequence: CAWSLQGARTDTQYF. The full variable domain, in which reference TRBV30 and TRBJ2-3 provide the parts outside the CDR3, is SQTIHQWPATLVQPVGSPLSLECTVEGTSNPNLYWYRQAAGRGLQLLFYSVGIGQISSEVPQNLSASRPQDRQFILSSKKLLLSDSGFYLCAWSLQGARTDTQYFGPGTRLTVL.

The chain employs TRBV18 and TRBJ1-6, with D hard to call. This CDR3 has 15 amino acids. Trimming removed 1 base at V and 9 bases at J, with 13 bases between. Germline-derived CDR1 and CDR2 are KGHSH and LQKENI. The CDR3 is CASSPQQFGISPLHF. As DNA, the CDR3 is TGTGCCAGCTCACCACAGCAATTCGGGATTTCACCCCTCCACTTT.

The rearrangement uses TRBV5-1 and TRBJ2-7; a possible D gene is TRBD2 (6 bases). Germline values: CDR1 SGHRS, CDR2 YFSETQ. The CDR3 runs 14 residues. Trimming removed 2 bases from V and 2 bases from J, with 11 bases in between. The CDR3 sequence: CASSLRGETYEQYF. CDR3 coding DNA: TGCGCCAGCAGCTTACGCGGGGAGACCTACGAGCAGTACTTC.

DNA for the CDR3: TGTGCCAGCAGTTCCCGGGACATGGGACTAGCGAGCCCCGAGCAGTACTTC. Amino acid sequence: CASSSRDMGLASPEQYF. The gene calls are TRBV27 and TRBJ2-7, with TRBD2 identical over 10 bases. V was clipped by 4 bases and J by 6 bases; unmatched bases: 15. Germline V gene sequence: CDR1 MNHEY, CDR2 SMNVEV (reference sequence). The length of the CDR3 is 17 residues.